This T cell receptor beta chain was observed in a study of blood T cell repertoires in COVID-19. Study context: The United States, Italy and Spain provided the acute and convalescent COVID-19 samples. T cells, B-cell-depleted T cells, or PBMCs provided the cDNA or gDNA that served as material.

Germline loops: CDR1 KGHSH, CDR2 LQKENI. The CDR3 is 12 amino acids. The V end lost 6 bases, the J end lost 0 bases, and 4 bases lay between the germline ends. Only a few counts were recorded for this clone. In the study's own analysis: How many nucleated cells were present was estimated from reference gene primer amplification. Assay: immunoSEQ multiplex PCR; the TCRdb copy retains only in-frame clones and omits some. V and J calls and clone size are given by that table; D and trimming were obtained from the DNA. The top ten clones hold about 5% of a sample with over 100,000 clones, roughly 80% of them seen once.

The chain carries TRBV18 and TRBJ2-3; D is unresolved. Input material: peripheral blood. The receptor was isolated from a man aged 55 to 69 with acute or convalescent COVID-19. For the CDR3, the DNA is TGTGCCAGCTCGCTAAGCACAGATACGCAGTATTTT. It encodes CASSLSTDTQYF.